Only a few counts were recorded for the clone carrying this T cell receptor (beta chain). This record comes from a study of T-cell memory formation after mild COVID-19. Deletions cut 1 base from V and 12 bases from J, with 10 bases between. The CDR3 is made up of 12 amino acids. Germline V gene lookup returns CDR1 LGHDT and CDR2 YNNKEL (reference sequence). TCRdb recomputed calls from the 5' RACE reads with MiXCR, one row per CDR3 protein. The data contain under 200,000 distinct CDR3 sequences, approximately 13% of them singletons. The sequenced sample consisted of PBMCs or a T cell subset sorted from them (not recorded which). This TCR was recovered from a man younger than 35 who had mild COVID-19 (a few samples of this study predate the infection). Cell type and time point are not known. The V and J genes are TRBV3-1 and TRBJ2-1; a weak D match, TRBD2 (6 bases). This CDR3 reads CASSQVGGGQFF. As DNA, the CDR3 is TGTGCCAGCAGCCAAGTGGGAGGAGGGCAGTTCTTC.